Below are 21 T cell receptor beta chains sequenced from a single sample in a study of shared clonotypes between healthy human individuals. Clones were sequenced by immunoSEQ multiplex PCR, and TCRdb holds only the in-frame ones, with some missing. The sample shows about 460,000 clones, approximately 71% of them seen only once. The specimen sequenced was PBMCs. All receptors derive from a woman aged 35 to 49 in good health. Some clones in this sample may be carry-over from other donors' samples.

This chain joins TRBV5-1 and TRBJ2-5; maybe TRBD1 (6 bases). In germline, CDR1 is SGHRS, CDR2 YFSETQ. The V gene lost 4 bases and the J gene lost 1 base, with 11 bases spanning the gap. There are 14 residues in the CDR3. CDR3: CASSESGAQETQYF. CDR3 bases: TGCGCCAGCAGCGAGTCAGGGGCCCAAGAGACCCAGTACTTC. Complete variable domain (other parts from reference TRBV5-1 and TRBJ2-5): KAGVTQTPRYLIKTRGQQVTLSCSPISGHRSVSWYQQTPGQGLQFLFEYFSETQRNKGNFPGRFSGRQFSNSRSEMNVSTLELGDSALYLCASSESGAQETQYFGPGTRLLVL.

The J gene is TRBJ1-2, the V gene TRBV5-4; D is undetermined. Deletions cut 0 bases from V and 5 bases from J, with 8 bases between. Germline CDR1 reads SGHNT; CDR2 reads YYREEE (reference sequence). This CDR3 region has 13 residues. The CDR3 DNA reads TGTGCCAGCAGCTTGGCCGATGGGTATGGCTACACCTTC. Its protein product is CASSLADGYGYTF.

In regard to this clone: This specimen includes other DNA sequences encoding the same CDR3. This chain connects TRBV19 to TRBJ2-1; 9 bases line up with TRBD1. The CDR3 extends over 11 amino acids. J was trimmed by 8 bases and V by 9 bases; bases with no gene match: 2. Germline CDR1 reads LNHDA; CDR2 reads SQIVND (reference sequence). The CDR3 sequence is CASDRGYEQFF. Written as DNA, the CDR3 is TGTGCCAGCGACAGGGGGTATGAGCAGTTCTTC.

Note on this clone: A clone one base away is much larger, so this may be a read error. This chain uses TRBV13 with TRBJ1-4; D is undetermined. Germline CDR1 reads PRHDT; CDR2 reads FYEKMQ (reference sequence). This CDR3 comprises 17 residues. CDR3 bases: TGTGCCAGCAGCTTAGGATTGAGGGCTTGGACTAATGAAAAACTGCTTTTT. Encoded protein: CASSLGLRAWTNEKLLF.

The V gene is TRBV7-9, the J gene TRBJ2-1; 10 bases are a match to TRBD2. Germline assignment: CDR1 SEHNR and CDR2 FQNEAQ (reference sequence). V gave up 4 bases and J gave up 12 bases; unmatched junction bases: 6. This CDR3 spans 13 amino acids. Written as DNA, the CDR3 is TGTGCCAGCAGCTCCGGCGTAGCGGGAGGGCAGTTCTTC. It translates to CASSSGVAGGQFF.

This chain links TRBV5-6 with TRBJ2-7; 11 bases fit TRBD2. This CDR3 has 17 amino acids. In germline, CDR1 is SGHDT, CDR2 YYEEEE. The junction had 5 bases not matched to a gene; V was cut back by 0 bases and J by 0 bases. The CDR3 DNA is TGTGCCAGCAGCTTGGGAACTAGCGGGAGCCTCTCCTACGAGCAGTACTTC. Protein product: CASSLGTSGSLSYEQYF. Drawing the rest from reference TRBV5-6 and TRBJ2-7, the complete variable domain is DAGVTQSPTHLIKTRGQQVTLRCSPKSGHDTVSWYQQALGQGPQFIFQYYEEEERQRGNFPDRFSGHQFPNYSSELNVNALLLGDSALYLCASSLGTSGSLSYEQYFGPGTRLTVT.

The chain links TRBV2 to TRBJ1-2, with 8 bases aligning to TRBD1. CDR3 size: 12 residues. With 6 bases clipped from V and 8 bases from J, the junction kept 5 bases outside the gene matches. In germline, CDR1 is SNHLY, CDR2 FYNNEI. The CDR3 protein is CASSQGAWGYTF. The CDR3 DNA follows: TGTGCCAGCAGCCAGGGGGCTTGGGGCTACACCTTC.

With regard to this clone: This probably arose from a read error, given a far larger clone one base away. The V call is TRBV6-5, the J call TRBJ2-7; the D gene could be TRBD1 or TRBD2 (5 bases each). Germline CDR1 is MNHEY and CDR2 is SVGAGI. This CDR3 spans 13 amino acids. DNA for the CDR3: TGTGCCAGCAGGAACCCGGACGGGGACGAGCAGCACTTC. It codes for CASRNPDGDEQHF.

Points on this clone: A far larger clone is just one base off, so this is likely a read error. CDR3 loop: CASSESGVRWNTGELCF. Written as DNA, the CDR3 is TGTGCCAGCAGTGAAAGCGGGGTTCGGTGGAACACCGGGGAGCTGTGTTTT. The chain is built from TRBV25-1 and TRBJ2-2, with 7 bases aligning to TRBD2. Germline CDR1 is MGHDK and CDR2 is SYGVNS. The CDR3 has 17 residues.

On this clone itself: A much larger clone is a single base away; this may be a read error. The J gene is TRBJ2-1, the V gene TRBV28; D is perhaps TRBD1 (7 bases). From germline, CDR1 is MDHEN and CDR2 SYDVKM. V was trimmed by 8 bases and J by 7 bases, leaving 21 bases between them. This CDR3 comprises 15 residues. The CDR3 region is CASGRGRTGPNEQFF. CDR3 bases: TGTGCCAGCGGCCGGGGGAGGACAGGACCTAATGAGCAGTTCTTC.

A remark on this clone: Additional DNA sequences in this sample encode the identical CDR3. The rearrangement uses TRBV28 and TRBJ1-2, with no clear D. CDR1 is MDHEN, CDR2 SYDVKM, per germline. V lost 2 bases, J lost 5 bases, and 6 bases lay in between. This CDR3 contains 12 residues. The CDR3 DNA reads TGTGCCAGCAGTTTAGAAGGTTATGGCTACACCTTC. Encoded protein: CASSLEGYGYTF.

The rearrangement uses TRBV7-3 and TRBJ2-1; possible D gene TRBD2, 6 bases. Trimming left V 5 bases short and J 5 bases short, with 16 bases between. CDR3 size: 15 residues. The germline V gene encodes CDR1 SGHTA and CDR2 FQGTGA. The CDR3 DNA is TGTGCCAGCAGCCCCGGGACTGCACTGCACAATGAGCAGTTCTTC. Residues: CASSPGTALHNEQFF.

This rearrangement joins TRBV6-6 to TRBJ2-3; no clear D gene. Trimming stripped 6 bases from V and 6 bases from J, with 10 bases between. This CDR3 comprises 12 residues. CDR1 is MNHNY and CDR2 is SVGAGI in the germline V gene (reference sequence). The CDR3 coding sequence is TGTGCCAGCAGCCTCTTGGTGGATACGCAGTATTTT. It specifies CASSLLVDTQYF.

The CDR3 DNA follows: TGCAGCGTTAGGTGGGGCAGTAATGAAAAACTGTTTTTT. Amino acids: CSVRWGSNEKLFF. The chain couples TRBV29-1 to TRBJ1-4; weak D call: TRBD1 (5 bases). The CDR3 is made up of 13 amino acids. Germline V gene lookup returns CDR1 SQVTM and CDR2 ANQGSEA. With 5 bases removed from V and 4 bases from J, the gap between germline ends came to 11 bases.

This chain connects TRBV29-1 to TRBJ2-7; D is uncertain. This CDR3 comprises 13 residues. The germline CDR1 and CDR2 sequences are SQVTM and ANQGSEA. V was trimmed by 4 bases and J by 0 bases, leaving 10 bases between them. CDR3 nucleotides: TGCAGCGTTGCGTGGTCGTCCTCCTACGAGCAGTACTTC. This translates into CSVAWSSSYEQYF.

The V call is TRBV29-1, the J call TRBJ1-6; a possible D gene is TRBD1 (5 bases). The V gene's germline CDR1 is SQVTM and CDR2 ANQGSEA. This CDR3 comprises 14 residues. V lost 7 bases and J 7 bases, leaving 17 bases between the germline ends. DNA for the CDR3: TGCAGCGCCGCCTCGGGCAGGGCAAATTCACCCCTCCACTTT. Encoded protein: CSAASGRANSPLHF.

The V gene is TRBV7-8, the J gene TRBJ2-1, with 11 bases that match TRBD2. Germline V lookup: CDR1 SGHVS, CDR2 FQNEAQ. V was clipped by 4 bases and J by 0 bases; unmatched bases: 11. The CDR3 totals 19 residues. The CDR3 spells CASSYILAGGHNSYNEQFF. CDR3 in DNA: TGTGCCAGCAGCTACATCCTAGCGGGAGGACATAACTCCTACAATGAGCAGTTCTTC.

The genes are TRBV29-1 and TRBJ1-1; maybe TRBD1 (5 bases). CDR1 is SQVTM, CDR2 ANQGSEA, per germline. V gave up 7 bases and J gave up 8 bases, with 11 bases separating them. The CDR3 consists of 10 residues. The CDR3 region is CSAQNREAFF. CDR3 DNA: TGCAGCGCCCAAAACAGGGAAGCTTTCTTT. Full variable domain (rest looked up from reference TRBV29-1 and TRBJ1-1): SAVISQKPSRDICQRGTSLTIQCQVDSQVTMMFWYRQQPGQSLTLIATANQGSEATYESGFVIDKFPISRPNLTFSTLTVSNMSPEDSSIYLCSAQNREAFFGQGTRLTVV.

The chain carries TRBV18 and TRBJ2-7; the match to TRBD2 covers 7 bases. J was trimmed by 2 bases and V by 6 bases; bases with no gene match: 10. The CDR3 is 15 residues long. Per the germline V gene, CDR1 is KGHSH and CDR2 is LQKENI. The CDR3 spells CASSAGSGVTYEQYF. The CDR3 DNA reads TGTGCCAGCTCCGCAGGGAGCGGGGTTACCTACGAGCAGTACTTC.

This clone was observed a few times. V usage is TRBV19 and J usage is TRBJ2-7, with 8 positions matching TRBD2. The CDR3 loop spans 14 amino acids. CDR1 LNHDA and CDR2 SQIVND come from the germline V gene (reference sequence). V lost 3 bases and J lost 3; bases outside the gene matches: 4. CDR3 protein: CASSIREGGYEQYF. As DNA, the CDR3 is TGTGCCAGTAGTATCCGGGAGGGAGGCTACGAGCAGTACTTC.

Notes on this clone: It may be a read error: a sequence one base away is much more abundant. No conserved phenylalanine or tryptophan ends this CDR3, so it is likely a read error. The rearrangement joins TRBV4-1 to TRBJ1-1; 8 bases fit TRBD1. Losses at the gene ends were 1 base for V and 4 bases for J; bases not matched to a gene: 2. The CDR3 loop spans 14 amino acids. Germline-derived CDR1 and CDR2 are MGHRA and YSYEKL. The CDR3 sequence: CASSQVDRGTEAFS. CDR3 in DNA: TGCGCCAGCAGCCAAGTTGACAGGGGCACTGAAGCTTTCTCT.